This T cell receptor (beta chain) originates from a study of response to subunit inactivated influenza vaccine. CDR1 is MDHEN and CDR2 is SYDVKM in the germline V gene. The CDR3 runs 13 residues. V lost 6 bases, J lost 3 bases, and 9 bases lay in between. Note on this clonotype: Its antigen remains unknown.

Study results and limitations: Few additional T cells are recruited per seasonal influenza vaccination, authors suggested.

TCRdb itself ran the RT-PCR reads through MiXCR, one entry per CDR3 protein. The repertoire holds around 580,000 distinct CDR3 sequences, with less than 15% as singletons. This chain uses TRBV28 with TRBJ1-5; D gene ambiguous. The sample was PBMCs from blood, taken roughly 13 days after vaccination. The clonotype originates from a man in his fifties or sixties who received an inactivated influenza vaccine. The DNA of the CDR3 is TGTGCCAGCAGGGCATTGGCCAATCAGCCCCAGCATTTT. This translates into CASRALANQPQHF. Together with reference TRBV28 and TRBJ1-5, the CDR3 gives the full variable domain: DVKVTQSSRYLVKRTGEKVFLECVQDMDHENMFWYRQDPGLGLRLIYFSYDVKMKEKGDIPEGYSVSREKKERFSLILESASTNQTSMYLCASRALANQPQHFGDGTRLSIL.